This TCR beta chain was recorded in a study of blood T cell repertoires in COVID-19 (dated by TCRdb to the early 2020s). A note on the overall study: The collaborator samples originated in the United States, Italy and Spain and spanned the acute and convalescent phases of COVID-19. Subjects who had been exposed to COVID-19, were actively infected with it, or had recovered from it provided the deeply sampled blood TCRbeta repertoires that made up the dataset. Where available, HLA class I and class II types were obtained from metadata supplied by the sample provider rather than from assay-based typing. The sample metadata nearly always contained a de-identified subject ID, COVID-19 status, age in years and sex. The prospective study material was composed of cDNA or gDNA derived from T cells, B-cell-depleted T cells, or PBMCs. The samples were drawn from the first 160 participants of the ongoing ImmuneRACE study and from 1,254 subjects provided by 6 global collaborators. The repertoires were made available in a free public database intended to serve as a resource for research on the immune response to SARS-CoV-2.

What the research found in general, with its limitations: How much clinical and demographic metadata was included differed by source and by participant, and the metadata was provided uncurated.

TCRbeta CDR3 regions were amplified from genomic DNA by means of the immunoSEQ Assay, a bias-controlled multiplex PCR. As for the original processing: The number of nucleated cells in each sample was estimated by amplification of reference gene primers within the assay. Sequence reads were collapsed and filtered to measure the absolute abundance of every unique TCRbeta CDR3 rearrangement. For each sample, productive Simpson clonality was calculated as the square root of Simpson's diversity index over productive rearrangements. TCRdb mirrors the immuneACCESS table, restricted to in-frame sequences. Some clones are absent from its copies; in checked studies, under half trace to an unresolved V gene, and the reason for the others is unknown. V and J calls and clone size are given by that table; D and trimming were obtained from the DNA. The sample profile shows around 300,000 clones; approximately 86% of them were found once. About 2.2% of the sample is in the top ten clones.

Comment on this clone: Its antigen has not been determined. Base qualities are missing; no much larger clone stands one base away.

Another Seattle source contributed samples from volunteer blood donors who had recovered from COVID-19. Whole blood was collected in K2EDTA tubes by collaborating institutions according to the institutions' own protocols. For TCRbeta analysis, collaborator samples were shipped as frozen whole blood, as isolated PBMCs, or as DNA extracted from either sample type. According to the germline V gene, CDR1 reads SNHLY and CDR2 reads FYNNEI. Between the V and J ends, shortened by 6 bases and 3 bases respectively, the junction contains 17 bases. The CDR3 goes from the cysteine to the phenylalanine over 16 residues. Left in the record is the CDR3 DNA by itself, 48 bases read in frame from the first base.

What was sequenced was peripheral blood. The TCR comes from a woman in her twenties or thirties who had recovered from COVID-19. The rearranged segments are TRBV2 and TRBJ2-2; the D gene is perhaps TRBD2, on 6 matching bases. This receptor carries the CDR3 CASSAIWRGDTGELFF. The DNA sequence is TGTGCCAGCAGCGCGATCTGGCGGGGTGACACCGGGGAGCTGTTTTTT.